Shown below are 3 T cell receptor beta chains from a single sample sequenced in a study of Graves' ophthalmopathy and Graves' hyperthyroidism. As the template, RNA transcripts were used to amplify TCR beta CDR3 regions. RT-PCR in the first round used HTBI primers; a second-round multiplex PCR followed. MiXCR, run by TCRdb on the multiplex PCR reads, gives a single entry per CDR3 protein. Among more than 300,000 distinct CDR3 sequences listed, over 15% were seen once. Sequenced sample: peripheral blood. The origin of the receptors is a woman aged 18-29 years with stable Graves' hyperthyroidism.

At least ten counts were recorded for this clonotype. J is TRBJ1-1 and V is TRBV29-1; TRBD1 matches 8 bases. Germline assignment: CDR1 SQVTM and CDR2 ANQGSEA. The J segment lost 0 bases and the V segment lost 4 bases, leaving 10 bases of the junction unmatched. The CDR3 extends over 16 amino acids. Written as DNA, the CDR3 is TGCAGCGTTGCAATGAAGACAGGGGTCATGAACACTGAAGCTTTCTTT. As protein: CSVAMKTGVMNTEAFF.

At least ten counts were recorded for this clonotype. This chain links TRBV7-8 with TRBJ2-5; 7 bases are a match to TRBD1. V lost 5 bases, J lost 1 base, and 10 bases stayed unmatched. This CDR3 is 16 amino acids long. CDR1 and CDR2 (germline): SGHVS, FQNEAQ. The CDR3 bases are TGTGCCAGCAGCCTTCCCCGGGACAGACTCCAAGAGACCCAGTACTTC. Translated: CASSLPRDRLQETQYF.

About this clonotype itself: A single base separates this from a much larger clone, so it may be a read error. The chain couples TRBV11-1 to TRBJ1-2; D is unclear. This CDR3 comprises 13 residues. CDR1 is SGHAT and CDR2 is FQDESV in the germline V gene (reference sequence). CDR3 bases: TGTGCCAGCAGGTTTTCAGCTAACTATGGCCACACCTTC. This codes for CASRFSANYGHTF.